This entry is about one TCR beta chain. TCRdb keeps only in-frame clones here, not all; method: immunoSEQ multiplex PCR. There are around 150,000 clones in the sample; approximately 86% occur only once, and 3.5% to 4.5% lies in the top ten. The sample belongs to a study of blood T cell repertoires in COVID-19. On the study more broadly: T cells, B-cell-depleted T cells, or PBMCs supplied cDNA or gDNA.

V lost 3 bases and J 7 bases, leaving 19 bases between the germline ends. Germline V lookup: CDR1 WNHNN, CDR2 SYGVQD (reference sequence). The CDR3 is made up of 15 amino acids. Sequencing input: peripheral blood. This receptor was taken from a woman aged 60 to 75 with active or convalescent COVID-19. The gene calls are TRBV10-1 and TRBJ2-7; tentative D call: TRBD2 (5 bases). The DNA of the CDR3 is TGCGCCAGCAGTGAAGTAGCCGGGTCCGCGGGTGAGCAGTACTTC. Amino acid sequence: CASSEVAGSAGEQYF.